This T cell receptor (beta chain) was retrieved from a study of human T cells and chemical hapten exposure. Study findings and constraints: TCRs above 1 in 1000 frequency did not change with DPC sensitization. Patch test score tracked positively with PT1 expanded TCR counts.

This CDR3 spans 15 amino acids. V gave up 6 bases and J gave up 3 bases; unmatched junction bases: 7. Unique molecular identifiers were linked by the library to individual cDNA molecules. TCRdb used MiXCR to reprocess the RACE reads, holding one entry per CDR3 protein. The table has 62,000 or so distinct CDR3 sequences, roughly 11% seen once. Documented time point: patch test 3, about 24 weeks after DPC sensitization. Treatment denoted: therapeutic diphenylcyclopropenone sensitization with weekly scalp DPC. In this sample, this clonotype turned up a few times. Antigen specificity is unknown. The sequence derives from a woman aged 30 to 39 with alopecia areata. Some clones in this sample may be carry-over from other donors' samples. This specimen was whole blood, taken in connection with sensitization to the hapten diphenylcyclopropenone (DPC). V and J are TRBV12-3 or TRBV12-4 and TRBJ1-5; 8 bases line up with TRBD1. CDR3 nucleotides: TGTGCCAGCAGGGCCGGGACAGGACTCAATCAGCCCCAGCATTTT. Protein: CASRAGTGLNQPQHF.